A selection of T cell receptor beta chains follows, all from one sample in a study of cytomegalovirus exposure and HLA in healthy donors. The method was immunoSEQ multiplex PCR; TCRdb's version includes in-frame clones alone and lacks a portion of them. The sample lists about 140,000 clones, approximately 84% seen once, with around 2% in the top ten. The sequenced material came from PBMCs. The receptors were sampled from a woman aged 40 to 50 in good health and CMV-seronegative. Each CDR3 is given with its conserved first and last residue. The order of the fields is V gene, clone size, J gene, D gene, CDR3 protein, CDR3 DNA. A D gene is named only where the DNA matches it firmly. Expanded clones are given a class, and other clones once, few, many or no size at all.

v_call: TRBV7-6; clone_size: .; j_call: TRBJ2-7; d_call: .; cdr3_aa: CASSLDGQSSNEQYF; cdr3_nt: TGTGCCAGCAGCTTAGACGGACAGTCTTCGAACGAGCAGTACTTC
v_call: TRBV28; clone_size: .; j_call: TRBJ2-3; d_call: TRBD2; cdr3_aa: CASSLNSGLAADTQYF; cdr3_nt: TGTGCCAGCAGTTTAAATTCGGGACTAGCGGCAGATACGCAGTATTTT
v_call: TRBV18; clone_size: once; j_call: TRBJ2-5; d_call: TRBD1; cdr3_aa: CASSPGQGAETQYF; cdr3_nt: TGTGCCAGCTCACCGGGACAGGGGGCTGAGACCCAGTACTTC
v_call: TRBV7-7; clone_size: .; j_call: TRBJ2-1; d_call: TRBD2; cdr3_aa: CASSLGITSDNEQFF; cdr3_nt: TGTGCCAGCAGCTTAGGAATAACTAGCGATAATGAGCAGTTCTTC
v_call: TRBV9; clone_size: .; j_call: TRBJ1-6; d_call: .; cdr3_aa: CASSAEDIRYNSPLHF; cdr3_nt: TGTGCCAGCAGCGCAGAGGACATCCGATATAATTCACCCCTCCACTTT
v_call: TRBV7-2; clone_size: .; j_call: TRBJ2-5; d_call: .; cdr3_aa: CASSPAAEFETQYF; cdr3_nt: TGTGCCAGCAGCCCAGCGGCGGAATTCGAGACCCAGTACTTC
v_call: TRBV23-1; clone_size: once; j_call: TRBJ2-5; d_call: TRBD1; cdr3_aa: CASSQSPGQGTQETQYF; cdr3_nt: TGCGCCAGCAGTCAATCGCCGGGACAGGGAACCCAAGAGACCCAGTACTTC
v_call: TRBV11-2; clone_size: .; j_call: TRBJ1-5; d_call: .; cdr3_aa: CASSLLGAGGNQPQHF; cdr3_nt: TGTGCCAGCAGCTTACTGGGGGCTGGAGGAAATCAGCCCCAGCATTTT
v_call: TRBV28; clone_size: .; j_call: TRBJ2-7; d_call: .; cdr3_aa: CASSQLDTWNGEQYF; cdr3_nt: TGTGCCAGCAGTCAATTAGACACTTGGAACGGCGAGCAGTACTTC
v_call: TRBV18; clone_size: .; j_call: TRBJ2-1; d_call: TRBD2; cdr3_aa: CASSTSVTYNEQFF; cdr3_nt: TGTGCCAGCTCAACTAGCGTTACCTACAATGAGCAGTTCTTC
v_call: TRBV5-4; clone_size: .; j_call: TRBJ1-2; d_call: .; cdr3_aa: CASSFHNDPNYGYTF; cdr3_nt: TGTGCCAGCAGCTTCCACAATGATCCTAACTATGGCTACACCTTC
v_call: TRBV7-9; clone_size: .; j_call: TRBJ2-1; d_call: TRBD2; cdr3_aa: CASSPELAGGQFF; cdr3_nt: TGTGCCAGCAGCCCCGAACTCGCGGGGGGGCAGTTCTTC
v_call: TRBV4-1; clone_size: .; j_call: TRBJ2-4; d_call: .; cdr3_aa: CASSQPIEYKNIQYF; cdr3_nt: TGCGCCAGCAGCCAACCTATAGAGTACAAAAACATTCAGTACTTC
v_call: TRBV5-6; clone_size: .; j_call: TRBJ2-7; d_call: .; cdr3_aa: CASSLPGFEQYF; cdr3_nt: TGTGCCAGCAGCCTCCCGGGTTTCGAGCAGTACTTC
v_call: TRBV5-3; clone_size: .; j_call: TRBJ1-1; d_call: .; cdr3_aa: CARSSFTEAFF; cdr3_nt: TGTGCCAGAAGCTCATTCACTGAAGCTTTCTTT
v_call: TRBV6-6; clone_size: few; j_call: TRBJ1-2; d_call: .; cdr3_aa: CASSINYGYTF; cdr3_nt: TGTGCCAGCAGCATTAACTATGGCTACACCTTC
v_call: TRBV5-1; clone_size: few; j_call: TRBJ2-7; d_call: TRBD1; cdr3_aa: CASSTGTGTGSEQYF; cdr3_nt: TGCGCCAGCAGTACGGGAACCGGGACAGGTTCCGAGCAGTACTTC
v_call: TRBV7-9; clone_size: .; j_call: TRBJ1-5; d_call: TRBD1; cdr3_aa: CASSYDRGIDEPQHF; cdr3_nt: TGTGCCAGCAGCTACGACAGGGGAATAGACGAGCCCCAGCATTTT
v_call: TRBV15; clone_size: .; j_call: TRBJ2-1; d_call: .; cdr3_aa: CATSRAPSNEQFF; cdr3_nt: TGTGCCACCAGCAGAGCTCCTAGCAATGAGCAGTTCTTC
v_call: TRBV19; clone_size: .; j_call: TRBJ2-2; d_call: .; cdr3_aa: CASSILAVNGELFF; cdr3_nt: TGTGCCAGTAGTATACTAGCTGTAAACGGGGAGCTGTTTTTT
v_call: TRBV6-1; clone_size: .; j_call: TRBJ1-1; d_call: .; cdr3_aa: CASPYRAGTEAFF; cdr3_nt: TGTGCCAGTCCTTACAGGGCTGGAACTGAAGCTTTCTTT
v_call: TRBV29-1; clone_size: .; j_call: TRBJ1-2; d_call: .; cdr3_aa: CSVFRGYGYTF; cdr3_nt: TGCAGCGTTTTCAGGGGCTATGGCTACACCTTC
v_call: TRBV25-1; clone_size: .; j_call: TRBJ1-1; d_call: .; cdr3_aa: CASNELRGNTEAFF; cdr3_nt: TGTGCCAGCAATGAGCTAAGAGGGAACACTGAAGCTTTCTTT
v_call: TRBV4-1; clone_size: .; j_call: TRBJ1-4; d_call: .; cdr3_aa: CASSQGYKGRTNEKLFF; cdr3_nt: TGCGCCAGCAGCCAAGGTTATAAGGGGAGGACTAATGAAAAACTGTTTTTT
v_call: TRBV5-1; clone_size: .; j_call: TRBJ2-1; d_call: .; cdr3_aa: CASSSFREGNAEQFF; cdr3_nt: TGCGCCAGCAGCTCATTCCGGGAAGGAAACGCTGAGCAGTTCTTC
v_call: TRBV5-4; clone_size: few; j_call: TRBJ2-2; d_call: TRBD2; cdr3_aa: CASSLDLGTSGVPNTGELFF; cdr3_nt: TGTGCCAGCAGCCTTGACCTAGGGACTAGCGGGGTCCCGAACACCGGGGAGCTGTTTTTT
v_call: TRBV27; clone_size: .; j_call: TRBJ2-3; d_call: TRBD1; cdr3_aa: CASSLLDRGRTDTQYF; cdr3_nt: TGTGCCAGCAGTTTACTAGACAGGGGGCGCACAGATACGCAGTATTTT
v_call: TRBV27; clone_size: .; j_call: TRBJ1-1; d_call: .; cdr3_aa: CASSSWQKNTEAFF; cdr3_nt: TGTGCCAGCAGTTCGTGGCAAAAGAACACTGAAGCTTTCTTT
v_call: TRBV10-3; clone_size: .; j_call: TRBJ2-3; d_call: TRBD2; cdr3_aa: CAISRKNLAGVTDTQYF; cdr3_nt: TGTGCCATCAGTAGGAAGAACCTAGCGGGAGTAACAGATACGCAGTATTTT
v_call: TRBV2; clone_size: .; j_call: TRBJ1-5; d_call: .; cdr3_aa: CASRSDRPRGPQHF; cdr3_nt: TGTGCCAGCAGAAGCGACAGGCCAAGGGGGCCCCAGCATTTT
v_call: TRBV7-9; clone_size: few; j_call: TRBJ1-2; d_call: .; cdr3_aa: CASSLGDRKIYGYTF; cdr3_nt: TGTGCCAGCAGCTTAGGCGACAGAAAGATCTATGGCTACACCTTC